The clone carrying this T cell receptor beta chain was counted many times. What it recognizes is unknown. The CDR3 extends over 13 amino acids. The V gene lost 2 bases and the J gene lost 4 bases, with 5 bases spanning the gap. CDR1 and CDR2 from the germline V gene are SGHTA and FQGTGA. When ophthalmopathy did not progress within 18 months, Graves' hyperthyroidism was considered stable. Clinical symptoms, serum thyroxine and TRAb, thyroid ultrasound and orbital computed tomography together formed the diagnostic basis. The PBMCs had their origin in 8.5 to 10 ml of fresh peripheral blood. Researchers took RNA transcripts and amplified the TCR beta CDR3 regions from them. With the HTBI primer set, the TCR CDR3 went through a first round of RT-PCR. TCRdb called the multiplex PCR reads again in MiXCR, with one record for every CDR3 protein. The sample lists about 350,000 distinct CDR3 sequences, around 14% seen once, with 20% to 25% in the top ten.

This specimen belongs to a study of T cells in Graves' hyperthyroidism and ophthalmopathy. Overall study findings and caveats: Blood also carried most thyroid clonotypes expanded above 0.001.

The chain recombines TRBV7-3 with TRBJ2-2, with D unresolved. Sequencing was carried out using blood. This TCR was sampled from a woman younger than 45 with Graves' hyperthyroidism. CDR3 nucleotide sequence: TGTGCCAGCAGCTTAGTCATCACCGGGGAGCTGTTTTTT. This encodes CASSLVITGELFF.